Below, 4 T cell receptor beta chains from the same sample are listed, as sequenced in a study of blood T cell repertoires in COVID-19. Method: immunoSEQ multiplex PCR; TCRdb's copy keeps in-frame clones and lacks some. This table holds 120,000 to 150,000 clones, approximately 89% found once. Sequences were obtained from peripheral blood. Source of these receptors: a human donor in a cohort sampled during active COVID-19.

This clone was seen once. CDR3 bases: TGCGCCAGCAGTGAGTCGACGTCTAGCGGCGCAAGCACAGATACGCAGTATTTT. It yields the protein CASSESTSSGASTDTQYF. The chain employs TRBV10-1 and TRBJ2-3; 7 nucleotides agree with TRBD2. V was clipped by 0 bases and J by 0 bases; unmatched bases: 9. CDR3 length: 18 residues. Germline V CDR1 and CDR2: WNHNN, SYGVQD (reference sequence).

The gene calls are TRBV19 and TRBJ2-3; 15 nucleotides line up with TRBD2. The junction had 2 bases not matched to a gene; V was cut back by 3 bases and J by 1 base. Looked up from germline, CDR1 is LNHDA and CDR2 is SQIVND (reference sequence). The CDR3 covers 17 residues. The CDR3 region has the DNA TGTGCCAGTAGTATGGGACTAGCGGGGGGACGCACAGATACGCAGTATTTT. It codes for CASSMGLAGGRTDTQYF. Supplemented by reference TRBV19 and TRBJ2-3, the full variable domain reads DGGITQSPKYLFRKEGQNVTLSCEQNLNHDAMYWYRQDPGQGLRLIYYSQIVNDFQKGDIAEGYSVSREKKESFPLTVTSAQKNPTAFYLCASSMGLAGGRTDTQYFGPGTRLTVL.

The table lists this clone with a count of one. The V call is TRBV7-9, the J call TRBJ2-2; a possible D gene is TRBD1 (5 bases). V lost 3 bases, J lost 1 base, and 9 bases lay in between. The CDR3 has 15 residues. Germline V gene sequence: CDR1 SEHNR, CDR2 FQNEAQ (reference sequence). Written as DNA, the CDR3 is TGTGCCAGCAGCTTCTGGCAGGGGAACACCGGGGAGCTGTTTTTT. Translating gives CASSFWQGNTGELFF.

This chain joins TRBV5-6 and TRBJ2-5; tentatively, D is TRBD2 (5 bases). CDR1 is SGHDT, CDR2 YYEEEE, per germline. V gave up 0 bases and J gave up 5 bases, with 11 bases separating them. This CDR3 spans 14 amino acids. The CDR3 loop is CASSLVASRETQYF. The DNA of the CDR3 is TGTGCCAGCAGCTTGGTGGCTAGCAGGGAGACCCAGTACTTC.